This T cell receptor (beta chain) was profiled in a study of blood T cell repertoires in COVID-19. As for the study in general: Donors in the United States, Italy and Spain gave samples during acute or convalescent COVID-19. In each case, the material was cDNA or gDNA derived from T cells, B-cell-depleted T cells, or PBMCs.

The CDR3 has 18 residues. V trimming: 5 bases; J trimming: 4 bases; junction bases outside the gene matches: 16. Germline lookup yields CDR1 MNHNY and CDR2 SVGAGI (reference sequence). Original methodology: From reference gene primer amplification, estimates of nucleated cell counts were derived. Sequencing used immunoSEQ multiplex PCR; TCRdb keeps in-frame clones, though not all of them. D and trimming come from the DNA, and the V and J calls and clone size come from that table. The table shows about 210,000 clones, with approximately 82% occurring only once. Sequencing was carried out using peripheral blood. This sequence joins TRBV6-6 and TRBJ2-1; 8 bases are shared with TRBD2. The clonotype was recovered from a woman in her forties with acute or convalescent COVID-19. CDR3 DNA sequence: TGTGCCAGCAGTCCCCGGCCCAGCGGGGGTCCCTTTTACAATGAGCAGTTCTTC. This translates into CASSPRPSGGPFYNEQFF.